These 30 T cell receptor beta chains were all obtained from the same sample, sequenced in a study of post-analysis software for immune sequencing data (dated by TCRdb to the mid-2010s). The library was obtained by PCR. Sequencing was carried out with an Illumina HiSeq 2500. To reduce PCR and sequencing biases, unique molecular identifiers were incorporated into the TCR beta cDNA libraries. TCRdb reprocessed the public reads (quality trimming at Q25 with fastp, clone calling with MiXCR) and kept in-frame beta chains. Each CDR3 protein gets just one entry, which takes the most common genes and DNA from the rows behind it. This sample holds 400,000 to 500,000 distinct CDR3 sequences; roughly 40% were observed only once. The ten most abundant clones make up roughly 8.2% of the sample. What the study reported, not specific to this receptor: Patients showed significantly higher frequencies than controls for roughly 5 TRBV segments, among them TRBV5-6, TRBV5-1 and TRBV20-1.

Their cognate antigens are unknown. The sample consisted of blood. The source of these receptors is a girl aged 2-10 years with multiple sclerosis.

The rearrangement links TRBV28 to TRBJ2-5, with a tentative D call TRBD2 (6 bases). Germline-derived CDR1 and CDR2 are MDHEN and SYDVKM. This CDR3 has 13 amino acids. V lost 4 bases and J 4 bases, leaving 10 bases between the germline ends. The CDR3 protein is CASSWDSSETQYF. As DNA, the CDR3 is TGTGCCAGCAGTTGGGACTCGTCAGAGACCCAGTACTTC.

This clonotype was seen only a few times. This chain joins TRBV5-5 and TRBJ1-6; 7 nucleotides line up with TRBD1. The CDR3 contains 17 residues. V shed 4 bases and J 3 bases; nucleotides not matched to a gene: 10. The germline V gene has CDR1 SGHKS and CDR2 YYEKEE (reference sequence). Here the CDR3 reads CASSLGDSLGYNSPLHF. DNA of the CDR3: TGTGCCAGCAGCCTAGGGGACAGTCTCGGCTATAATTCACCCCTCCACTTT. Drawing the rest from reference TRBV5-5 and TRBJ1-6, the complete variable domain is DAGVTQSPTHLIKTRGQQVTLRCSPISGHKSVSWYQQVLGQGPQFIFQYYEKEERGRGNFPDRFSARQFPNYSSELNVNALLLGDSALYLCASSLGDSLGYNSPLHFGNGTRLTVT.

This clonotype was seen only a few times. The J gene is TRBJ2-7, the V gene TRBV20-1, with D maybe TRBD1 (6 bases). V was trimmed by 0 bases and J by 2 bases, leaving 11 bases between them. This CDR3 has 14 amino acids. CDR1 and CDR2 (germline): DFQATT, SNEGSKA (reference sequence). The CDR3 reads CSARDFRGTYEQYF. CDR3 DNA sequence: TGCAGTGCTAGAGATTTCAGGGGTACCTACGAGCAGTACTTC.

The chain uses TRBV7-6 and TRBJ1-1, with a weak D call TRBD1 (5 bases). Germline V gene sequence: CDR1 SGHVS, CDR2 FNYEAQ. V dropped 5 bases and J dropped 4 bases, with 17 bases sitting between them. The CDR3 runs to 15 residues. CDR3 loop: CASSADGTQGTEAFF. The CDR3 DNA reads as TGTGCCAGCAGCGCCGACGGGACTCAGGGCACTGAAGCTTTCTTT.

This clonotype turned up a few times. The chain recombines TRBV18 with TRBJ2-7; no clear D. The CDR3 covers 14 residues. Germline assignment: CDR1 KGHSH and CDR2 LQKENI. V dropped 6 bases and J dropped 2 bases, with 14 bases sitting between them. The CDR3 protein is CASSQTSDAYEQYF. The CDR3 DNA follows: TGTGCCAGCTCCCAAACCTCGGACGCCTACGAGCAGTACTTC.

This clonotype was seen a few times. J is TRBJ1-5 and V is TRBV12-3 or TRBV12-4; the D is unclear. The V gene lost 2 bases and the J gene lost 5 bases, with 4 bases spanning the gap. The CDR3 contains 12 residues. In DNA form, the CDR3 reads TGTGCCAGCAGTTTATCCGATCAGCCCCAGCATTTT. This sequence encodes CASSLSDQPQHF.

Only a few counts were recorded for this clonotype. The chain combines TRBV20-1 with TRBJ1-4; D gene ambiguous. CDR3 length: 13 amino acids. With 3 bases removed from V and 8 bases from J, the gap between germline ends came to 13 bases. CDR1 is DFQATT, CDR2 SNEGSKA, per germline (reference sequence). CDR3 protein: CSASRQAHEKLFF. The CDR3 nucleotides read TGCAGTGCTAGCAGGCAGGCGCACGAAAAACTGTTTTTT.

This clonotype was picked up a small number of times. The chain is built from TRBV5-1 and TRBJ2-1, with D perhaps TRBD1 (6 bases). V lost 4 bases, J lost 5 bases, and 16 bases lay in between. This CDR3 spans 15 amino acids. The germline V gene encodes CDR1 SGHRS and CDR2 YFSETQ. For the CDR3, the DNA is TGCGCCAGCAGCGAGGCCGGGACAAGACACAATGAGCAGTTCTTC. It encodes CASSEAGTRHNEQFF. The full variable domain, completed using reference TRBV5-1 and TRBJ2-1, is KAGVTQTPRYLIKTRGQQVTLSCSPISGHRSVSWYQQTPGQGLQFLFEYFSETQRNKGNFPGRFSGRQFSNSRSEMNVSTLELGDSALYLCASSEAGTRHNEQFFGPGTRLTVL.

V is TRBV5-5 and J is TRBJ2-5; 9 nucleotides match TRBD1. The DNA end is more similar to TRBJ2-7, so the J call may be wrong. Germline CDR1 reads SGHKS; CDR2 reads YYEKEE (reference sequence). This CDR3 has 17 residues. CDR3 sequence reads: CASSLAWTGVRTYEQYF. In DNA, the CDR3 is TGTGCCAGCAGCTTGGCTTGGACAGGGGTAAGGACCTACGAGCAGTACTTC.

This clonotype was seen a handful of times. The J gene is TRBJ2-7, the V gene TRBV6-5, with 8 bases aligning to TRBD2. With V trimmed by 7 bases and J by 2 bases, 4 bases remained unmatched. This CDR3 region has 13 residues. The germline CDR1 and CDR2 sequences are MNHEY and SVGAGI. This CDR3 is CASTTSATYEQYF. The CDR3 nucleotides read TGTGCCAGCACGACTAGCGCCACCTACGAGCAGTACTTC.

The genes are TRBV9 and TRBJ1-1, with 7 bases matching TRBD1. In germline, CDR1 is SGDLS, CDR2 YYNGEE. V lost 6 bases, J lost 1 base, and 12 bases stayed unmatched. The CDR3 runs 16 residues. CDR3 region: CASNRHGDSPNTEAFF. The DNA for the CDR3 is TGTGCCAGCAACCGGCACGGGGACAGCCCGAACACTGAAGCTTTCTTT.

This chain joins TRBV29-1 and TRBJ2-5; D is perhaps TRBD2 (7 bases). The germline CDR1 and CDR2 sequences are SQVTM and ANQGSEA. The CDR3 extends over 13 amino acids. The CDR3: CGGVGGYQETQYF. The CDR3, as DNA: TGCGGGGGGGTAGGGGGGTACCAAGAGACCCAGTACTTC.

The gene calls are TRBV20-1 and TRBJ2-5, with D hard to call. The V end lost 1 base, the J end lost 5 bases, and 17 bases lay between the germline ends. Germline V gives CDR1 DFQATT, CDR2 SNEGSKA (reference sequence). The CDR3 has 15 amino acids. The DNA of the CDR3 is TGCAGTGCTAGAGTCCCGTTAAGACCCGGGGAGACCCAGTACTTC. Translating it yields CSARVPLRPGETQYF.

This clonotype was observed a handful of times. This chain uses TRBV6-5 with TRBJ2-3; D gene uncertain. CDR1 MNHEY and CDR2 SVGAGI come from the germline V gene. CDR3 length: 13 residues. The V end was cut by 4 bases, the J end by 5 bases, with 10 bases between. The CDR3 loop is CASSSTRGDTQYF. As DNA, the CDR3 is TGTGCCAGCAGTTCCACTCGAGGAGATACGCAGTATTTT.

This clonotype showed up just a few times. This rearrangement joins TRBV29-1 to TRBJ2-7; D uncertain. Between the trimmed V and J ends, which lost 3 bases and 3 bases, there was a span of 12 bases. The germline gives CDR1 SQVTM, CDR2 ANQGSEA. The CDR3 totals 13 residues. DNA for the CDR3: TGCAGCGTTGATGTCTACGGAGACTACGAGCAGTACTTC. This sequence encodes CSVDVYGDYEQYF.

The chain carries TRBV20-1 and TRBJ2-3; 11 bases agree with TRBD1. The CDR3 runs to 15 residues. Unmatched junction bases numbered 8, after V lost 5 bases and J lost 4 bases. Per germline, CDR1 DFQATT and CDR2 SNEGSKA (reference sequence). As DNA, the CDR3 is TGCAGTGCTTTCTTAACGGGACAGGGGGCAGATACGCAGTATTTT. The encoded protein is CSAFLTGQGADTQYF.

The V gene is TRBV10-3, the J gene TRBJ1-1; no firm D call. CDR1 is ENHRY and CDR2 is SYGVKD in the germline V gene. This CDR3 has 15 residues. Trimming took off 4 bases at V and 7 bases at J, with 19 bases between the two ends. Here the CDR3 reads CAISARDKGGYEAFF. The CDR3 DNA reads as TGTGCCATCAGTGCCCGAGATAAGGGCGGTTATGAAGCTTTCTTT.

The chain recombines TRBV9 with TRBJ2-3; 9 positions agree with TRBD1. Germline values: CDR1 SGDLS, CDR2 YYNGEE. CDR3 length equals 15 residues. V lost 4 bases, J lost 4 bases, and 7 bases stayed unmatched. CDR3 bases: TGTGCCAGCAGCCCATGGGACAGGGAGGCAGATACGCAGTATTTT. Protein: CASSPWDREADTQYF.

This clonotype turned up a few times. J is TRBJ2-3 and V is TRBV29-1; TRBD2 aligns across 9 bases. The CDR3 loop spans 13 amino acids. The trim removed 5 bases at V and 6 bases at J, leaving 6 bases unmatched. CDR1 and CDR2 from the germline V gene are SQVTM and ANQGSEA. The CDR3 DNA sequence: TGCAGCGTTAAGCGGGAGGTTGGCGATACGCAGTATTTT. This encodes CSVKREVGDTQYF.

V gene TRBV28 combines with J gene TRBJ1-5; D is possibly TRBD1 (6 bases). The length of the CDR3 is 15 residues. V was cut by 6 bases and J by 2 bases, with 14 bases left in between. CDR1 is MDHEN and CDR2 is SYDVKM in the germline V gene. In nucleotides, the CDR3 is TGTGCCAGCAGCCGGGACATCCAGGGCAATCAGCCCCAGCATTTT. Its translation: CASSRDIQGNQPQHF.

Comment on this clonotype: The junction departs from the called germline gene at one end, perhaps through a read error. The CDR3 loop is CSSSLGGRNQPQHF. DNA of the CDR3: TGTTCCAGCAGCTTAGGGGGCCGCAATCAGCCCCAGCATTTT. The gene calls are TRBV7-9 and TRBJ1-5, with 7 bases lining up with TRBD1. This CDR3 has 14 residues. Looked up from germline, CDR1 is SEHNR and CDR2 is FQNEAQ (reference sequence).

The rearrangement joins TRBV3-1 to TRBJ2-7; D unresolved. Germline V CDR1 and CDR2: LGHDT, YNNKEL (reference sequence). The CDR3 consists of 14 residues. Between the trimmed V and J ends, which lost 1 base and 1 base, there was a span of 8 bases. The CDR3 loop is CASSQVFHSYEQYF. For the CDR3, the DNA is TGTGCCAGCAGCCAAGTGTTCCATTCCTACGAGCAGTACTTC.

This clonotype came up a few times. V usage is TRBV7-3 and J usage is TRBJ2-1; TRBD2 aligns across 13 bases. There are 17 residues in the CDR3. The V gene end was trimmed by 4 bases and the J gene end by 10 bases; junction bases not matched to a gene: 13. Germline loops: CDR1 SGHTA, CDR2 FQGTGA. The CDR3 here is CASSSTTTGLAGVEQFF. The CDR3 coding sequence is TGTGCCAGCAGCTCCACAACCACCGGACTAGCGGGAGTAGAGCAGTTCTTC.

On this clonotype itself: Germline and junction disagree at one end, which may indicate a read error. This chain joins TRBV29-1 and TRBJ2-7; D may match TRBD1 or TRBD2 (5 bases each). This CDR3 is 13 amino acids long. The germline V gene has CDR1 SQVTM and CDR2 ANQGSEA. In nucleotides, the CDR3 is TGCAACGTTGGGGGACCTGTTTCCTACGAGCAGTACTTC. Its protein product is CNVGGPVSYEQYF.

This clonotype was seen a single time. This sequence joins TRBV9 and TRBJ1-4, with 8 bases that match TRBD1. Germline CDR1 reads SGDLS; CDR2 reads YYNGEE. The CDR3 length is 15 residues. Trimming at V came to 0 bases and at J to 10 bases, leaving 8 bases not matched to a gene. The CDR3 loop reads CASSVDGTGGGKLFF. The CDR3 bases are TGTGCCAGCAGCGTAGACGGGACAGGCGGTGGAAAACTGTTTTTT.

The CDR3 DNA reads TGTGCCTGGAGCCACCAGGGCCCTGGTGAAAAACTGTTTTTT. It translates to CAWSHQGPGEKLFF. The chain couples TRBV30 to TRBJ1-4; TRBD1 might be the D (5 bases). Germline CDR1 reads GTSNPN; CDR2 reads SVGIG (reference sequence). The V and J ends lost 3 bases and 7 bases respectively, with 15 bases between them. The CDR3 extends over 14 amino acids.

The gene calls are TRBV28 and TRBJ2-5; D is ambiguous. The J call may be incorrect, as the DNA end agrees better with TRBJ2-7. Germline loops: CDR1 MDHEN, CDR2 SYDVKM. The CDR3 contains 11 residues. The CDR3 loop reads CASQSPVEQYF. The CDR3 DNA is TGTGCCAGCCAATCCCCCGTCGAGCAGTACTTC.

The chain carries TRBV25-1 and TRBJ2-1; the D gene could be TRBD1 or TRBD2 (6 bases each). V gave up 10 bases and J gave up 2 bases, with 15 bases separating them. Germline lookup yields CDR1 MGHDK and CDR2 SYGVNS. CDR3 length: 14 residues. The CDR3 DNA follows: TGTGCCACAAGTCCCGGGGGCCCCTACAATGAGCAGTTCTTC. Protein product: CATSPGGPYNEQFF.

In its sample, this clonotype was seen a few times. The chain joins TRBV29-1 to TRBJ2-7, with 7 nucleotides matching TRBD2. Germline assignment: CDR1 SQVTM and CDR2 ANQGSEA. With V trimmed by 4 bases and J by 2 bases, 14 bases remained unmatched. The CDR3 totals 16 residues. This chain's CDR3 is CSVGPGLRTLAYEQYF. CDR3 nucleotides: TGCAGCGTTGGGCCGGGACTACGAACTCTGGCCTACGAGCAGTACTTC.

The V and J genes are TRBV5-1 and TRBJ2-1; D gene ambiguous. The V and J ends lost 0 bases and 6 bases respectively, with 13 bases between them. Per germline, CDR1 SGHRS and CDR2 YFSETQ. This CDR3 has 15 amino acids. In DNA form, the CDR3 reads TGCGCCAGCAGCTTGGCCCAGATTAGGGCCAATGAGCAGTTCTTC. It yields the protein CASSLAQIRANEQFF.